What follows describes a single T cell receptor (beta chain). Its antigen is not identified. This entry is derived from a study of T cell responses to AZD1222 COVID-19 vaccine. Study context: Pooling covered second doses at about 4 or about 12 weeks. Study-level findings and limits: Most donors were white British, females outnumbered males, and clonal diversity was possibly underestimated. Baseline serostatus was positive in only five to seven AZD1222 recipients.

Profiling relied on immunoSEQ multiplex PCR, and the TCRdb table lists in-frame clones only, not all of them. This table has 130,000 or so clones, 70% to 90% appearing once. The length of the CDR3 is 16 residues. Losses at the gene ends were 8 bases for V and 1 base for J; bases not matched to a gene: 14. The germline CDR1 and CDR2 sequences are MNHEY and SMNVEV (reference sequence). The sequences come from peripheral blood, collected on day 0 of AZD1222 vaccination. This receptor was taken from an adult in good health. V usage is TRBV27 and J usage is TRBJ2-7, with 7 bases aligning to TRBD1. The CDR3 spells CASYFKPGQMSYEQYF. The CDR3 DNA follows: TGTGCCAGCTATTTCAAGCCGGGACAGATGTCCTACGAGCAGTACTTC.